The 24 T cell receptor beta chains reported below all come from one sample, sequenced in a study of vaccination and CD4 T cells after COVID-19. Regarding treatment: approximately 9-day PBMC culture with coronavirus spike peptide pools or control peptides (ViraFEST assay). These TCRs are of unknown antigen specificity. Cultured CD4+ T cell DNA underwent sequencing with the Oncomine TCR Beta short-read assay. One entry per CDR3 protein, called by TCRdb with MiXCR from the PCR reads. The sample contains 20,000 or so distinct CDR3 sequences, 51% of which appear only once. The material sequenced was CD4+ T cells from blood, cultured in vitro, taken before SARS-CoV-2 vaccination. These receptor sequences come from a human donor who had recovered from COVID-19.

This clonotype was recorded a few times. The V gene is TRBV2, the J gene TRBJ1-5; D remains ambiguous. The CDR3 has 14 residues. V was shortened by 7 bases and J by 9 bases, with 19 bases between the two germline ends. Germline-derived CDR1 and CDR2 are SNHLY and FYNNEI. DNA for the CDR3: TGTGCCAGCATACGGGCGGCCAATATCGGGCCCCAGCATTTT. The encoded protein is CASIRAANIGPQHF. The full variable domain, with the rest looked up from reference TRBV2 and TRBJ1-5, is EPEVTQTPSHQVTQMGQEVILRCVPISNHLYFYWYRQILGQKVEFLVSFYNNEISEKSEIFDDQFSVERPDGSNFTLKIRSTKLEDSAMYFCASIRAANIGPQHFGDGTRLSIL.

The CDR3 is CASSLSGNYGYTF. CDR3 DNA sequence: TGTGCCAGCAGTTTAAGTGGGAACTATGGCTACACCTTC. The rearrangement uses TRBV27 and TRBJ1-2; D gene unclear. The CDR3 loop spans 13 amino acids. The V end was cut by 2 bases, the J end by 2 bases, with 6 bases between. In germline, CDR1 is MNHEY, CDR2 SMNVEV (reference sequence).

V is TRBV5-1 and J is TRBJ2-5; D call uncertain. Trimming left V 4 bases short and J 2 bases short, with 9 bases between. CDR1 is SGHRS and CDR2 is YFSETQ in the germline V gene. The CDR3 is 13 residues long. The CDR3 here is CASSPGPQETQYF. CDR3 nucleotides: TGCGCCAGCAGCCCAGGACCTCAAGAGACCCAGTACTTC.

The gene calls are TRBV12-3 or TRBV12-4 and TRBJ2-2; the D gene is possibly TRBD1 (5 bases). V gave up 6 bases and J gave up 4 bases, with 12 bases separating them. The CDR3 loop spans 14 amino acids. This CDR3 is CASRYGQSTGELFF. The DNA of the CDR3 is TGTGCCAGCAGATATGGACAAAGCACCGGGGAGCTGTTTTTT.

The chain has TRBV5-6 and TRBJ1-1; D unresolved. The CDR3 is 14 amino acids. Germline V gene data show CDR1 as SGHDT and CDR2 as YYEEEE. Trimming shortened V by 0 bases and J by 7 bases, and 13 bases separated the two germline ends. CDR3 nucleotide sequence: TGTGCCAGCAGCTTGGACCGTAGACAACTTGAAGCTTTCTTT. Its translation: CASSLDRRQLEAFF.

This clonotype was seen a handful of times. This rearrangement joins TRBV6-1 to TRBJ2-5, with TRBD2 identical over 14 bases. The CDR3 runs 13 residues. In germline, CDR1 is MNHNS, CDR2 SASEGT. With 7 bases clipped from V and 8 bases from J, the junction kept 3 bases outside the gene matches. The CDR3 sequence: CASKGLAGVTQYF. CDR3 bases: TGTGCCAGCAAGGGACTAGCGGGAGTCACCCAGTACTTC.

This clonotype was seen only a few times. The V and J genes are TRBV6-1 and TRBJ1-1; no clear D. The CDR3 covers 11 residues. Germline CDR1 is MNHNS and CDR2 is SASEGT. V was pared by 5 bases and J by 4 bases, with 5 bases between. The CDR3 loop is CASSRFTEAFF. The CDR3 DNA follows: TGTGCCAGCAGTAGATTCACTGAAGCTTTCTTT.

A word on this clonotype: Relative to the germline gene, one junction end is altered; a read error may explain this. CDR3 in amino acids: CASSFWEGIGNQPRHF. The CDR3 DNA is TGTGCCAGCAGTTTCTGGGAGGGAATCGGCAATCAGCCCCGGCATTTT. The chain has TRBV12-3 or TRBV12-4 and TRBJ1-5; no reliable D call. This CDR3 has 16 amino acids.

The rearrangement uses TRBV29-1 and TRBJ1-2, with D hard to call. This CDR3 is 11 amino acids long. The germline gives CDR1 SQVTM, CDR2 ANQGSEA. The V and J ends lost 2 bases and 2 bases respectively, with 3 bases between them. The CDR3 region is CSVESNYGYTF. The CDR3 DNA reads TGCAGCGTTGAAAGCAACTATGGCTACACCTTC.

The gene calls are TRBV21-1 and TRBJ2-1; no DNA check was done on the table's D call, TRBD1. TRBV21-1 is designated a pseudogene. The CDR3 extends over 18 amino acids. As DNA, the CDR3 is TGTGCCAGCAGCAAAGGTCACGGGAAAGACACTCGGTACAATGAGCAGTTCTTC. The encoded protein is CASSKGHGKDTRYNEQFF.

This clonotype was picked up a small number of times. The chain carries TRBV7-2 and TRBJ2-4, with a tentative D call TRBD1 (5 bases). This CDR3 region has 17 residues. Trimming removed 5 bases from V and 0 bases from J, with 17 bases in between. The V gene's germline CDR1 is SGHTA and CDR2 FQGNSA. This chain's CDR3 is CASSPRTYTLAKNIQYF. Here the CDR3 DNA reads TGTGCCAGCAGCCCTCGGACATACACTTTAGCCAAAAACATTCAGTACTTC.

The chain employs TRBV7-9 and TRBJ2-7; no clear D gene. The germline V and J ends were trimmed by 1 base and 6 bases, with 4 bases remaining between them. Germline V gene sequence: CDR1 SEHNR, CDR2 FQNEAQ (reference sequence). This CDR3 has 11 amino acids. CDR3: CASSLGVEQYF. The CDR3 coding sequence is TGTGCCAGCAGCTTAGGGGTCGAGCAGTACTTC.

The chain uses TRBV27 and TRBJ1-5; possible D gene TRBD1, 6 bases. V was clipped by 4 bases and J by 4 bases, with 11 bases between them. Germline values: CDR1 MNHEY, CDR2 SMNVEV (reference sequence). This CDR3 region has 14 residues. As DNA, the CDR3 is TGTGCCAGCAGTTACACAGGGAGGAATCAGCCCCAGCATTTT. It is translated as CASSYTGRNQPQHF.

As DNA, the CDR3 is TGTGCCAGCAGCTTAGCCGACTCCTACGAGCAGTACTTC. Translated, it gives CASSLADSYEQYF. The rearrangement joins TRBV7-6 to TRBJ2-7; D is unclear. The V gene's germline CDR1 is SGHVS and CDR2 FNYEAQ. Trimming removed 0 bases at V and 0 bases at J, with 3 bases between. CDR3 length: 13 residues.

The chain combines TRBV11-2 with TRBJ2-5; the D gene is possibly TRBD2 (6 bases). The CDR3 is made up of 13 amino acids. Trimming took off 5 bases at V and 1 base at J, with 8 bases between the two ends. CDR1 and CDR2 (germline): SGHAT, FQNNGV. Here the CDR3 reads CASSTGLQETQYF. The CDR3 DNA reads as TGTGCCAGCAGCACGGGACTCCAAGAGACCCAGTACTTC.

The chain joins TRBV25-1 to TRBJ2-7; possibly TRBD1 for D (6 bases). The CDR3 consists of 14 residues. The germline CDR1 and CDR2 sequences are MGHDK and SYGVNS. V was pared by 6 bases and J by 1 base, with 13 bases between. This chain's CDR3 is CASREPGHSYEQYF. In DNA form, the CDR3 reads TGTGCCAGCAGGGAACCGGGACATTCCTACGAGCAGTACTTC.

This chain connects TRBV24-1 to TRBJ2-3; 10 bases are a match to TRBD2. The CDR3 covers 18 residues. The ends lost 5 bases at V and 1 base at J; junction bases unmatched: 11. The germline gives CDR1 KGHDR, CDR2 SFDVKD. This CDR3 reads CATSVPSSGRPRTDTQYF. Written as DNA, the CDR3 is TGTGCCACCAGTGTCCCGAGTAGCGGGAGGCCTCGCACAGATACGCAGTATTTT.

The CDR3 DNA sequence: TGTGCCAGCAGCCCTTGGACAGGGGCTTCGGAGACCCAGTACTTC. Its protein is CASSPWTGASETQYF. The chain couples TRBV5-6 to TRBJ2-5; 9 bases align to TRBD1. The CDR3 loop spans 15 amino acids. The germline V gene has CDR1 SGHDT and CDR2 YYEEEE. V shed 4 bases and J 5 bases; nucleotides not matched to a gene: 9.

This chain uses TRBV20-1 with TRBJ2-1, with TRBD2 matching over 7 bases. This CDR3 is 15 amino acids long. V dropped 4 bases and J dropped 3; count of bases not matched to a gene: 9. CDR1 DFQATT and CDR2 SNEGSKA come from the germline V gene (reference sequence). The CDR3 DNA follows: TGCAGTGCTAAAGGATCCGCTAGCGGCTACAATGAGCAGTTCTTC. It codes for CSAKGSASGYNEQFF.

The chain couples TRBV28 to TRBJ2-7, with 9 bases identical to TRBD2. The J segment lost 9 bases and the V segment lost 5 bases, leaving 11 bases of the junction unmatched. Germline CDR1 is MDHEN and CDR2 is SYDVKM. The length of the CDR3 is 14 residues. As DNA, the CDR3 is TGTGCCAGCAGTCGCGGGGGGGGGCGGGAGTTGCAGTACTTC. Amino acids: CASSRGGGRELQYF.

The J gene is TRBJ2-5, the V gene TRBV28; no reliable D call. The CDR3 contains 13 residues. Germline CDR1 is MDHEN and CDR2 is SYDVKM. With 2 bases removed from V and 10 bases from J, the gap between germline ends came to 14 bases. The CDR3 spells CASSLITPSDQYF. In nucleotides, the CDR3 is TGTGCCAGCAGTTTAATTACACCGTCCGACCAGTACTTC.

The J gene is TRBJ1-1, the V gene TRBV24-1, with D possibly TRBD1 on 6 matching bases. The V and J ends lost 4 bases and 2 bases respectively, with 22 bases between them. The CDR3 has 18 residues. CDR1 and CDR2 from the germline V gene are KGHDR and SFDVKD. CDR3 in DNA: TGTGCCACCAGTGAGGGGGGCCGACGGGGAATACCCAACACTGAAGCTTTCTTT. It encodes CATSEGGRRGIPNTEAFF.

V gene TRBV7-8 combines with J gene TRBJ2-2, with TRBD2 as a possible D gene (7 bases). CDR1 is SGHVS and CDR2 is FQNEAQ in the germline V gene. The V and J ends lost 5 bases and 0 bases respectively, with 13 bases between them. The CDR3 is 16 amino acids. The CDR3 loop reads CASSRGGRPNTGELFF. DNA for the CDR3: TGTGCCAGCAGCCGCGGGGGCAGACCGAACACCGGGGAGCTGTTTTTT.

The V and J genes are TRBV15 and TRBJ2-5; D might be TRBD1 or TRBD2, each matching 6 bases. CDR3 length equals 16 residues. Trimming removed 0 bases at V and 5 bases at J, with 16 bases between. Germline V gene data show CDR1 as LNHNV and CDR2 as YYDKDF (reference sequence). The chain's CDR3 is CATSRDLSGAGETQYF. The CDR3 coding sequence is TGTGCCACCAGCAGAGATCTGTCAGGGGCGGGGGAGACCCAGTACTTC. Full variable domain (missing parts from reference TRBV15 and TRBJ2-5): DAMVIQNPRYQVTQFGKPVTLSCSQTLNHNVMYWYQQKSSQAPKLLFHYYDKDFNNEADTPDNFQSRRPNTSFCFLDIRSPGLGDTAMYLCATSRDLSGAGETQYFGPGTRLLVL.